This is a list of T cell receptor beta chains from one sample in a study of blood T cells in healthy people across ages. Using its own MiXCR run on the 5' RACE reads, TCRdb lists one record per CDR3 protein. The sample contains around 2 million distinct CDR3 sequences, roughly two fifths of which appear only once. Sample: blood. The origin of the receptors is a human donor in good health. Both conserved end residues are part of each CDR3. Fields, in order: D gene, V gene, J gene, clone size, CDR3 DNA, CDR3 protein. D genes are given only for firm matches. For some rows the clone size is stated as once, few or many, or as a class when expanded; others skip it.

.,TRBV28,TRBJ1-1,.,TGTGCCAGCAGCGAGCAGGGGCGGACAAACACTGAAGCTTTCTTT,CASSEQGRTNTEAFF
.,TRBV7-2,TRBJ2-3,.,TGTGCCAGCAGCCAAAAGTCAGGTGGAGATACGCAGTATTTT,CASSQKSGGDTQYF
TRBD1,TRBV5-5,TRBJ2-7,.,TGTGCCAGCAGCTTCAGCGACAGGGAATTGTCCTACGAGCAGTACTTC,CASSFSDRELSYEQYF
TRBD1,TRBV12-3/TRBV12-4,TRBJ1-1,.,TGTGCCAGCAACCCTGGGACAGGTGAAGCTTTCTTT,CASNPGTGEAFF
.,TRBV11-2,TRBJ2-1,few,TGTGCCAGCAGCCCCGTCAGCCCCTTCTTAAATGAGCAGTTCTTC,CASSPVSPFLNEQFF
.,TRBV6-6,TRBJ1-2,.,TGTGCCAGCAGTTACGGCGGGGGTATCTATGGCTACACCTTC,CASSYGGGIYGYTF
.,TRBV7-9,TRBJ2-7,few,TGTGCCAGCAGCTTAGATCGGTTACGGGAGCAGTACTTC,CASSLDRLREQYF
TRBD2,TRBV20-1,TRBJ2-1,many,TGCAGTGCTAGCGGTCTAGCGGGGCTTATCAATGAGCAGTTCTTC,CSASGLAGLINEQFF
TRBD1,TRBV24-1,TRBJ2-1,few,TGTGCCACCAGTGATTCGGACAGGGGGTTATTGGGTGAGCAGTTCTTC,CATSDSDRGLLGEQFF
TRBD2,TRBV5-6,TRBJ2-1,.,TGTGCCAGCAGCTCCGCAACTAGCGGGAGCTACAATGAGCAGTTCTTC,CASSSATSGSYNEQFF
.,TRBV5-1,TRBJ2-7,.,TGCGCCAGCAGGTACCGGGACGGTGCCTACGAGCAGTACTTC,CASRYRDGAYEQYF
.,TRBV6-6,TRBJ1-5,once,TGTGCCATCGGGAGGGGGTATAGCAATCAGCCCCAGCATTTT,CAIGRGYSNQPQHF
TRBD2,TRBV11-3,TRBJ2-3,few,TGTGCCAGCAGAAAGCGGGGAGGCTCTGCAGATACGCAGTATTTT,CASRKRGGSADTQYF
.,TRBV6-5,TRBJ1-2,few,TGTGCCAGCAGTACCGGGACTCCCCTTGGCTACACCTTC,CASSTGTPLGYTF
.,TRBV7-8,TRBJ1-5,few,TGTGCCAGCAGCTTATTTTACAGCCCCAATCAGCCCCAGCATTTT,CASSLFYSPNQPQHF
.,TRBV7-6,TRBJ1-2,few,TGTGCCAGCAGCGACAGCGTACAGGGAGAAGGCGATGGCTACACCTTC,CASSDSVQGEGDGYTF
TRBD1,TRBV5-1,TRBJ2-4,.,TGCGCCAGCAGCTTGGGGGACAGGGAGAACATTCAGTACTTC,CASSLGDRENIQYF
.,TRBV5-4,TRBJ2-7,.,TGTGCCAGCAGCTTGAGACAGTTTAACTACAATGAGCAGTACTTC,CASSLRQFNYNEQYF
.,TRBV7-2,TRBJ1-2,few,TGTGCCAGCAGCTTACGGCAGGACTACTATGGCTACACCTTC,CASSLRQDYYGYTF
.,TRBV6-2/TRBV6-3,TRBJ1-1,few,TGTGCCAGCAGTTACTCGTGGGGGCGTACTGAAGCTTTCTTT,CASSYSWGRTEAFF
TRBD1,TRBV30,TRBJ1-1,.,TGTGCCGGGGACAGGGGAAGGTCCCGAGCTTTCTTT,CAGDRGRSRAFF
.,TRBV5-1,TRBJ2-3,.,TGCGCCAGCAGCTTGGTGGTAACTAGAAAGGGAACAGATACGCAGTATTTT,CASSLVVTRKGTDTQYF
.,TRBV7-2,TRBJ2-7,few,TGTGCCAGCAGCTCAGCGCAGGCATTTGACCGATGGGAGCAGTACTTC,CASSSAQAFDRWEQYF
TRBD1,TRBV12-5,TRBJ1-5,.,TGTGCTAGTGGTTGGGGGACAGGGGGGCCCCAGCATTTT,CASGWGTGGPQHF
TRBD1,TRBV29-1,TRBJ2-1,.,TGCAGCGTGGGACAGAGAGAGAGGCCCGCGTTCTTC,CSVGQRERPAFF
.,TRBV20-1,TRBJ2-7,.,TGCAGTGCTAGAGATTCCGGGGGCGGCTCCTACGAGCAGTACTTC,CSARDSGGGSYEQYF
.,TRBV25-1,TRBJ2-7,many,TGTGCCAGCAGTGACCACTCAGAAATCTACGAGCAGTACTTC,CASSDHSEIYEQYF
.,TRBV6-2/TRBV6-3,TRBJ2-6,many,TGTGCCAGCAGTTACGACAACTCTGGGGCCAACGTCCTGACTTTC,CASSYDNSGANVLTF
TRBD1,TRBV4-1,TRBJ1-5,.,TGCGCCAGCAGCCCCACCGGACAGGACTGGGGTCAGCCCCAGCATTTT,CASSPTGQDWGQPQHF